Sequencing of this T cell receptor beta chain was carried out in a study of T cell changes during pregnancy in multiple sclerosis. Profiling relied on immunoSEQ multiplex PCR, and the TCRdb table lists in-frame clones only, not all of them. In the table there are tens of thousands of clones, roughly 92% of which are singletons. CDR1 and CDR2 from the germline V gene are MDHEN and SYDVKM. Trimming cost V 0 bases and J 6 bases; bases outside gene matches: 0. The CDR3 extends over 14 amino acids. This rearrangement joins TRBV28 to TRBJ1-4, with 8 bases that match TRBD1. The receptor's source is a female donor in good health, enrolled as a control in a pregnancy study. Here the sequenced sample was peripheral blood, taken after pregnancy. The CDR3 spells CASSLWDRDEKLFF. The CDR3 DNA sequence: TGTGCCAGCAGTTTATGGGACAGGGATGAAAAACTGTTTTTT. The entire variable domain, with the rest obtained from reference TRBV28 and TRBJ1-4, is as follows: DVKVTQSSRYLVKRTGEKVFLECVQDMDHENMFWYRQDPGLGLRLIYFSYDVKMKEKGDIPEGYSVSREKKERFSLILESASTNQTSMYLCASSLWDRDEKLFFGSGTQLSVL.